This T cell receptor beta chain was observed in a study of technical replicates of blood from several donors. The protocol was immunoSEQ multiplex PCR, while the TCRdb copy is restricted to in-frame clones and leaves out a portion. The sample has 60,000 or so clones; around nine tenths are singletons. The CDR3 totals 15 residues. Germline CDR1 and CDR2: SNHLY and FYNNEI. J was trimmed by 9 bases and V by 6 bases; bases with no gene match: 10. This chain links TRBV2 with TRBJ2-5; 13 bases match TRBD2. The source is a human donor in good health. Some clones in this sample may be carry-over from other donors' samples. The sequenced sample consisted of PBMCs. The CDR3 sequence: CASRSGLAGRGAQYF. For the CDR3, the DNA is TGTGCCAGCAGGTCGGGACTAGCGGGGCGAGGGGCCCAGTACTTC.